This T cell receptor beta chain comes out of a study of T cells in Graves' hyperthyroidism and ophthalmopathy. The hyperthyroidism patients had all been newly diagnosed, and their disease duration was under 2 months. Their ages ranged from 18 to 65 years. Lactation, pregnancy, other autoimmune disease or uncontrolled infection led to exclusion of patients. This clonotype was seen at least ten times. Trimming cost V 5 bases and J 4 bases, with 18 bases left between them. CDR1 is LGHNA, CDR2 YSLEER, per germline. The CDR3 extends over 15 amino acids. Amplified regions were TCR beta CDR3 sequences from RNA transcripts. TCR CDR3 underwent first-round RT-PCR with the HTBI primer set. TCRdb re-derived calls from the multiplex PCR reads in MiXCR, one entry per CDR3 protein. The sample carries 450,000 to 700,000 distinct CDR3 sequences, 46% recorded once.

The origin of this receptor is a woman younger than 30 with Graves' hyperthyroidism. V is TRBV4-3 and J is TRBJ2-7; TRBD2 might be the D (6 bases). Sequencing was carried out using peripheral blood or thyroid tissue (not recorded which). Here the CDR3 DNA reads TGCGCCAGCAGCTACAACCGGGAGATCCCGTACGAGCAGTACTTC. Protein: CASSYNREIPYEQYF.